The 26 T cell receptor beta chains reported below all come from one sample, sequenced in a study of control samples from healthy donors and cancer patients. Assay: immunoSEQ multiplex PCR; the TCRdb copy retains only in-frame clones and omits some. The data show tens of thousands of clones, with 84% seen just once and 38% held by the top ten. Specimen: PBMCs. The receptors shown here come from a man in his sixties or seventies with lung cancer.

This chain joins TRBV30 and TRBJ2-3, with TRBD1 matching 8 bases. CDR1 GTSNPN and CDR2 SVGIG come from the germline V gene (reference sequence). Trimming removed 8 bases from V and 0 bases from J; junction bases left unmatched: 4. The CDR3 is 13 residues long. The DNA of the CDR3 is TGTGCCGGCAGGGGGCTGAGCACAGATACGCAGTATTTT. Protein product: CAGRGLSTDTQYF.

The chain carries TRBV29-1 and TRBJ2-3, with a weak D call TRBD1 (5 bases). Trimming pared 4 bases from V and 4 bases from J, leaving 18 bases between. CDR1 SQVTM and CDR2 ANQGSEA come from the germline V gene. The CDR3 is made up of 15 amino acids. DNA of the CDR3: TGCAGCGTTGTGAAACGGCAGGGTGGGGCAGATACGCAGTATTTT. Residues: CSVVKRQGGADTQYF.

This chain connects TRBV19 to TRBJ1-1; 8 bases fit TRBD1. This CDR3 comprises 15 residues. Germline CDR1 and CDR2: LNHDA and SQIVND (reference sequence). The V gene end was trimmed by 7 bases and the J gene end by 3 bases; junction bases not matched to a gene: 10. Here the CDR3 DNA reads TGTGCCAGTACCCCGACAGGGGAAAGACACACTGAAGCTTTCTTT. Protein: CASTPTGERHTEAFF.

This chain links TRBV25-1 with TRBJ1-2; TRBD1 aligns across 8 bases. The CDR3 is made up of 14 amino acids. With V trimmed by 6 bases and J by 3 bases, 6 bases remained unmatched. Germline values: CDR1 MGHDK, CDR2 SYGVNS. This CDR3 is CASSAGQGHYGYTF. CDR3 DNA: TGTGCCAGCAGCGCTGGACAGGGCCACTATGGCTACACCTTC.

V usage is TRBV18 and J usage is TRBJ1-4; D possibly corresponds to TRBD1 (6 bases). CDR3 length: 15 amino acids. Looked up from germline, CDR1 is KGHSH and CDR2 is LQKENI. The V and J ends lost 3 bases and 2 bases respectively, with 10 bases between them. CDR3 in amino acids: CASSPPGATNEKLFF. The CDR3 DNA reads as TGTGCCAGCTCACCCCCGGGGGCGACTAATGAAAAACTGTTTTTT.

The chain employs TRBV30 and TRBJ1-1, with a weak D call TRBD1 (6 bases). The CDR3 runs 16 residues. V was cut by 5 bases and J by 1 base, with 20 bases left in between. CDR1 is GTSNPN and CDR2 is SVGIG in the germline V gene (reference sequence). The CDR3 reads CAWGARGGVRNTEAFF. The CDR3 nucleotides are TGTGCCTGGGGGGCTAGGGGGGGTGTACGGAACACTGAAGCTTTCTTT.

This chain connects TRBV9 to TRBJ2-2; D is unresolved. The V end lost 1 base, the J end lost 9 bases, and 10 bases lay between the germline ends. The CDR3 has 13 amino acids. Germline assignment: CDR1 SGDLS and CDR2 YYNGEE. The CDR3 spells CASSVNVLRELFF. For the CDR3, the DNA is TGTGCCAGCAGCGTAAATGTCTTGAGGGAGCTGTTTTTT.

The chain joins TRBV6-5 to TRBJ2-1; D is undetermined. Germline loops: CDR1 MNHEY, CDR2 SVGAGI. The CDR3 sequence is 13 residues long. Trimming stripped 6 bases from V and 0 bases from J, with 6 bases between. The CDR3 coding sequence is TGTGCCAGCAGACAAGACTCCTACAATGAGCAGTTCTTC. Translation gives CASRQDSYNEQFF.

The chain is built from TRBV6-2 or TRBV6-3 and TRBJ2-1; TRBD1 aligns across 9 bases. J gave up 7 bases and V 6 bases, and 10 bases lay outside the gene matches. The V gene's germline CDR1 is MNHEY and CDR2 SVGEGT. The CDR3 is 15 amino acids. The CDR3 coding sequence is TGTGCCAGCAGCTTACAGGGGGCGGAACCGAATGAGCAGTTCTTC. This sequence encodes CASSLQGAEPNEQFF.

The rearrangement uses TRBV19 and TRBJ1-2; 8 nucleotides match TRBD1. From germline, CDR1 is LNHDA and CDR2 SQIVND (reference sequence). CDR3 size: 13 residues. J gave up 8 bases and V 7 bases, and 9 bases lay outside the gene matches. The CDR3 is CASTSDRGGGYTF. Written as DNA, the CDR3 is TGTGCCAGTACTTCAGACAGGGGTGGCGGCTACACCTTC. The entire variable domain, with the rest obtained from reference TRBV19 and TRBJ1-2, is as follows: DGGITQSPKYLFRKEGQNVTLSCEQNLNHDAMYWYRQDPGQGLRLIYYSQIVNDFQKGDIAEGYSVSREKKESFPLTVTSAQKNPTAFYLCASTSDRGGGYTFGSGTRLTVV.

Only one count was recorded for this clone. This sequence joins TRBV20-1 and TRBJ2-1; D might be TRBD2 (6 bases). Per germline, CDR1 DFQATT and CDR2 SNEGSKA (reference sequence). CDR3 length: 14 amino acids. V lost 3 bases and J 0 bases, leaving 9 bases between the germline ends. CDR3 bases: TGCAGTGCTAGTCGGGGGATCTCCTACAATGAGCAGTTCTTC. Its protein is CSASRGISYNEQFF.

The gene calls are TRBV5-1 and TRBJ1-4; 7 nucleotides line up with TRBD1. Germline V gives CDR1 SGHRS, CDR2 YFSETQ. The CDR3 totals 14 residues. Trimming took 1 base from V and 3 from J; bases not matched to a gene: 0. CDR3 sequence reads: CASSLTGANEKLFF. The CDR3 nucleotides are TGCGCCAGCAGCTTGACAGGGGCTAATGAAAAACTGTTTTTT.

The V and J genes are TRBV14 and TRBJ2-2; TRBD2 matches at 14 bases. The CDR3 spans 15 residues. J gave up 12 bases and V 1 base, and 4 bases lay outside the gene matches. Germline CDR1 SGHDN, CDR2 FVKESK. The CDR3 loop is CASSQGLAGGRKLFF. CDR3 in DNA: TGTGCCAGCAGCCAAGGACTAGCGGGGGGGCGTAAGCTGTTTTTT.

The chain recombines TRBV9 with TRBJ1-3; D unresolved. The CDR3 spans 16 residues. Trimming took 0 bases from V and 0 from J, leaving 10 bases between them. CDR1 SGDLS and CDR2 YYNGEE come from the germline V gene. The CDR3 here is CASSVGVESSGNTIYF. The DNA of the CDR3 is TGTGCCAGCAGCGTAGGAGTTGAGAGCTCTGGAAACACCATATATTTT.

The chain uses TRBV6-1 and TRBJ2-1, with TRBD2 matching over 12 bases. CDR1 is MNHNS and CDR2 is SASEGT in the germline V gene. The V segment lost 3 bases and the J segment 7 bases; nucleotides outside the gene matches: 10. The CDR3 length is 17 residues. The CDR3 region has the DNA TGTGCCAGCAGTGACCTTCTAGCGGGGGGGCCTAGTAATGAGCAGTTCTTC. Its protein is CASSDLLAGGPSNEQFF.

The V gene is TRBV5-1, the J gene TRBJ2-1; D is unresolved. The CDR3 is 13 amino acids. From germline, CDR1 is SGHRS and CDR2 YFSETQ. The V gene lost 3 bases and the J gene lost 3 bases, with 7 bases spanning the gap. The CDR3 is CASSSPNYNEQFF. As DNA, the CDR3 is TGCGCCAGCAGCTCCCCGAACTACAATGAGCAGTTCTTC.

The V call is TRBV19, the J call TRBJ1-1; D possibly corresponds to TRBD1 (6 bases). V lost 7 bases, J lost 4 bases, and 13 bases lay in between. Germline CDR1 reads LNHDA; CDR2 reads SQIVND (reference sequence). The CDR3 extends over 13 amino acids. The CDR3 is CASNSGGGTEAFF. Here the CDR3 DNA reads TGTGCCAGTAATAGCGGAGGGGGCACTGAAGCTTTCTTT. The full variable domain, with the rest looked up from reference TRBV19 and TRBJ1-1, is DGGITQSPKYLFRKEGQNVTLSCEQNLNHDAMYWYRQDPGQGLRLIYYSQIVNDFQKGDIAEGYSVSREKKESFPLTVTSAQKNPTAFYLCASNSGGGTEAFFGQGTRLTVV.

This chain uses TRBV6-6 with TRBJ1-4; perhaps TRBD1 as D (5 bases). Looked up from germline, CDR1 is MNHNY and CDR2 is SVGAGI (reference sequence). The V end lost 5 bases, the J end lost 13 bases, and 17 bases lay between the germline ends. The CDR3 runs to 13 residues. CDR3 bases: TGTGCCAGCAGTCTAACCCCCCAGGGTGCACTGTTTTTT. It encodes CASSLTPQGALFF.

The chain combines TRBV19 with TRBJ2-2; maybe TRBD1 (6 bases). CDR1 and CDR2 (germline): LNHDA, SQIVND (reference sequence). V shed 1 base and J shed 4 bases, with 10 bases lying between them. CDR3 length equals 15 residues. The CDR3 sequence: CASSIVRGGTGELFF. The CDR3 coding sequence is TGTGCCAGTAGTATAGTCAGGGGTGGCACCGGGGAGCTGTTTTTT. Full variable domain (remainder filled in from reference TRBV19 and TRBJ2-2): DGGITQSPKYLFRKEGQNVTLSCEQNLNHDAMYWYRQDPGQGLRLIYYSQIVNDFQKGDIAEGYSVSREKKESFPLTVTSAQKNPTAFYLCASSIVRGGTGELFFGEGSRLTVL.

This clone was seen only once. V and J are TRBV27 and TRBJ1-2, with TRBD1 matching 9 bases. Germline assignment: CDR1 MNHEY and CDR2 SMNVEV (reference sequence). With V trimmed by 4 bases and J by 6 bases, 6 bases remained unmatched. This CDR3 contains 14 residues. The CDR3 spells CASSYGGTGNGYTF. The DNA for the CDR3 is TGTGCCAGCAGTTACGGTGGGACAGGGAATGGCTACACCTTC.

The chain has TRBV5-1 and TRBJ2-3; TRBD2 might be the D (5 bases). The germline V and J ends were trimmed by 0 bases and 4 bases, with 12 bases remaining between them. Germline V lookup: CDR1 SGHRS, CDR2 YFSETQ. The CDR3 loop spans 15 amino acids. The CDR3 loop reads CASSLESSGADTQYF. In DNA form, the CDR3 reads TGCGCCAGCAGCTTGGAATCTTCCGGGGCAGATACGCAGTATTTT.

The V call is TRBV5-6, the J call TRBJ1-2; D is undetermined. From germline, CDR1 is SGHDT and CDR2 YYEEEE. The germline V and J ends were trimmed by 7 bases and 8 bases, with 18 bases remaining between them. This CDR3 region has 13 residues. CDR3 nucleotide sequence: TGTGCCAGCGCAACTGGTGGGCCTGGAGGCTACACCTTC. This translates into CASATGGPGGYTF.

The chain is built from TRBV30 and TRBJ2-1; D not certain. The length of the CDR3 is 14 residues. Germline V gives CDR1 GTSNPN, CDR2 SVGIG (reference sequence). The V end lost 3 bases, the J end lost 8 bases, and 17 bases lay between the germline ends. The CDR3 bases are TGTGCCTGGAGAGAGTTGTCAGGCCCCCATGAGCAGTTCTTC. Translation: CAWRELSGPHEQFF.

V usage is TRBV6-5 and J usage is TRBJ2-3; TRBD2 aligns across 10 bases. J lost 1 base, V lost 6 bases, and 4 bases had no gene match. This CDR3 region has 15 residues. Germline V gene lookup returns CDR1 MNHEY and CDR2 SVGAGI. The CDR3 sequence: CASSLGLAGTDTQYF. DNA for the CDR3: TGTGCCAGCAGCCTCGGACTAGCGGGCACAGATACGCAGTATTTT.

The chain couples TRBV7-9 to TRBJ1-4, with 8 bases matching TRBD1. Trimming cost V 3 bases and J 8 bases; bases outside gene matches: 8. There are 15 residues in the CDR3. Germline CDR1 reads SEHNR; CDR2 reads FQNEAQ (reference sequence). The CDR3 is CASSFDDRGGEKLFF. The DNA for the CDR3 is TGTGCCAGCAGCTTCGATGACAGGGGCGGCGAAAAACTGTTTTTT.

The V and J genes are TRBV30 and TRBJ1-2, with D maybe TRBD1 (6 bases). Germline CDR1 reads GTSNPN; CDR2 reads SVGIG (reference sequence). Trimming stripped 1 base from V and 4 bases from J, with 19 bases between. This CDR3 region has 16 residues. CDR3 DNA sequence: TGTGCCTGGAGTGGGCCCACAGGGTCCTTCGCCTATGGCTACACCTTC. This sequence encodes CAWSGPTGSFAYGYTF.